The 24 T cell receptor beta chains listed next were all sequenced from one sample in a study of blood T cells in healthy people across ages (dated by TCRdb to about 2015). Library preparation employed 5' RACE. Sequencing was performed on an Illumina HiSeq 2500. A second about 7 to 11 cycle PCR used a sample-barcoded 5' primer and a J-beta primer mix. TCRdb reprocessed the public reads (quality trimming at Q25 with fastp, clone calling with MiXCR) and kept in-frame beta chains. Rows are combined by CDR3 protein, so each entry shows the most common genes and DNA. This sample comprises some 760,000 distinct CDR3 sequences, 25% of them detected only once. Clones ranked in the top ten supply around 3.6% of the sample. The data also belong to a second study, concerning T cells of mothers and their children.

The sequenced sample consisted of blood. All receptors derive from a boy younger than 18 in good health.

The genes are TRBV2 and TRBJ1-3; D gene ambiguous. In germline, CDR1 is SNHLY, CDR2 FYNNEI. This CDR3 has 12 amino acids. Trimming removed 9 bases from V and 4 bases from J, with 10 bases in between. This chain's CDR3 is CARITDGNTIYF. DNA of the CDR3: TGTGCCAGAATAACAGACGGAAACACCATATATTTT.

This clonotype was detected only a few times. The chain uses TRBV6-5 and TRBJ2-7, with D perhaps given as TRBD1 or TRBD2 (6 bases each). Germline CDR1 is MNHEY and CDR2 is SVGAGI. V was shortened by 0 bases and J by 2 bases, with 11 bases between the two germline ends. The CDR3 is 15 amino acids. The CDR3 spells CASSYSTGATYEQYF. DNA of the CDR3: TGTGCCAGCAGTTACTCGACGGGGGCCACCTACGAGCAGTACTTC.

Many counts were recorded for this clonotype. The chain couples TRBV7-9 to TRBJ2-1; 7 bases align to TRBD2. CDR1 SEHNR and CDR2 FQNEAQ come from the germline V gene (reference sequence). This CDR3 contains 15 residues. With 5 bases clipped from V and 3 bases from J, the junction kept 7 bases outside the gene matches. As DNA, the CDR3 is TGTGCCAGCAGCCCCTCGACGGGAGGCTACAATGAGCAGTTCTTC. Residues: CASSPSTGGYNEQFF.

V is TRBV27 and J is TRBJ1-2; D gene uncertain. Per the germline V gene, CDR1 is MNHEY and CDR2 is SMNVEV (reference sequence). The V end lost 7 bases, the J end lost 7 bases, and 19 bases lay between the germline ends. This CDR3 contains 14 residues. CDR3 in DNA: TGTGCCAGCACCTCTTACAGTCTTCCGGGTGGCTACACCTTC. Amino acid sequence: CASTSYSLPGGYTF.

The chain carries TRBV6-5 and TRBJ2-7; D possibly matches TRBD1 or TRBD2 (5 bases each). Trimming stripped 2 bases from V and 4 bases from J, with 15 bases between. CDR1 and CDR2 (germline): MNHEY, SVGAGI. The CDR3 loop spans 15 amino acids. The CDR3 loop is CASSYRDVGSYEQYF. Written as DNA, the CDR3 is TGTGCCAGCAGTTACCGGGACGTCGGCTCTTACGAGCAGTACTTC.

The CDR3: CASSSTGSGDTQYF. The DNA for the CDR3 is TGCGCCAGCAGCTCTACAGGTTCGGGAGATACGCAGTATTTT. V is TRBV5-1 and J is TRBJ2-3; D is perhaps TRBD1 (5 bases). The CDR3 extends over 14 amino acids. With 3 bases removed from V and 5 bases from J, the gap between germline ends came to 13 bases. The germline CDR1 and CDR2 sequences are SGHRS and YFSETQ.

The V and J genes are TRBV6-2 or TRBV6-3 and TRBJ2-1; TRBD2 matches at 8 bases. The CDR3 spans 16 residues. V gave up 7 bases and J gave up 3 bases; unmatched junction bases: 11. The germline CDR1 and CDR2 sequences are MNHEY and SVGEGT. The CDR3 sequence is CASTPQGRGVYNEQFF. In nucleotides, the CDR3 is TGTGCCAGCACGCCCCAGGGGCGGGGGGTCTACAATGAGCAGTTCTTC.

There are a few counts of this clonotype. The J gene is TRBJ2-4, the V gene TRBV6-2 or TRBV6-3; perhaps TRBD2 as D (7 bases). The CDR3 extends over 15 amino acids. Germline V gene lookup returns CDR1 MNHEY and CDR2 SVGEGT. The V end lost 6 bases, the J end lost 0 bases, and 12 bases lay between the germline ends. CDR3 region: CASSSGGLAKNIQYF. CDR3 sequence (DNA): TGTGCCAGCAGCTCGGGGGGCCTAGCCAAAAACATTCAGTACTTC.

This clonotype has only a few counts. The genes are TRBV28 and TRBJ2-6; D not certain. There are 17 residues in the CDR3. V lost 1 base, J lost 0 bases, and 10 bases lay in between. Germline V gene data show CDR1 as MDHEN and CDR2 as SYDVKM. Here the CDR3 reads CASSLSTYLSGANVLTF. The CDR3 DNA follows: TGTGCCAGCAGTTTATCCACTTATCTCTCTGGGGCCAACGTCCTGACTTTC.

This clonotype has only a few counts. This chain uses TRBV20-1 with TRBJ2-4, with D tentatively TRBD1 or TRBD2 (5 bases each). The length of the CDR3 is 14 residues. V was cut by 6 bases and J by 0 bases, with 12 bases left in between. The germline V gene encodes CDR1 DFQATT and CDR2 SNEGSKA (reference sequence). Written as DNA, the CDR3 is TGCAGTGCCCCGAGGGGTCTAGCCAAAAACATTCAGTACTTC. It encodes CSAPRGLAKNIQYF.

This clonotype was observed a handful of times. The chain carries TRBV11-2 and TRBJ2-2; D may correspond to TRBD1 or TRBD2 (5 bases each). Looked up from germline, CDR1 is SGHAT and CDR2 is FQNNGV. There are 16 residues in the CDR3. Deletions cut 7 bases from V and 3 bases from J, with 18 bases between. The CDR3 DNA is TGTGCCAGCAACTTGAGAGGGGCGAAGGACACCGGGGAGCTGTTTTTT. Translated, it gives CASNLRGAKDTGELFF. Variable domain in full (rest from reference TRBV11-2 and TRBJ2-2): EAGVAQSPRYKIIEKRQSVAFWCNPISGHATLYWYQQILGQGPKLLIQFQNNGVVDDSQLPKDRFSAERLKGVDSTLKIQPAKLEDSAVYLCASNLRGAKDTGELFFGEGSRLTVL.

CDR3 nucleotides: TGTGCCAGCAGCTTCCAACTGAACACTGAAGCTTTCTTT. Translation: CASSFQLNTEAFF. The rearrangement uses TRBV7-2 and TRBJ1-1; D remains ambiguous. The CDR3 contains 13 residues. V shed 3 bases and J shed 0 bases, with 5 bases lying between them. From germline, CDR1 is SGHTA and CDR2 FQGNSA.

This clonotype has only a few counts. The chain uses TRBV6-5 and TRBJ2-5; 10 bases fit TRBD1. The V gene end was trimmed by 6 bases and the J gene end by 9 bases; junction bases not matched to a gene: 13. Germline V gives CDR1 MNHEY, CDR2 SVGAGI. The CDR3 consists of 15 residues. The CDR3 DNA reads TGTGCCAGCAGCACCGGGACAGGGGAAACCTGGGCCCAGTACTTC. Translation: CASSTGTGETWAQYF.

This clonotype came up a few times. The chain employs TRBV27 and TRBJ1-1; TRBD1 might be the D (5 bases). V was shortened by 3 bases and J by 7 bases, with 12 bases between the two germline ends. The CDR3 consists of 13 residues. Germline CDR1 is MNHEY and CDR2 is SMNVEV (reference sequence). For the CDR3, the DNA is TGTGCCAGCAGTTTCCAGGGCAGGAGTGAAGCTTTCTTT. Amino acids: CASSFQGRSEAFF.

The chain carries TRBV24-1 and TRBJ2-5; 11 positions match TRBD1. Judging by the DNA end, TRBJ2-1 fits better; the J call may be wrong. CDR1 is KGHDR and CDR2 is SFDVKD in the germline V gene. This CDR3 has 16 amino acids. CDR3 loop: CATSDRTGGALNEQFF. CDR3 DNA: TGTGCCACCAGTGACAGGACAGGGGGCGCCTTGAATGAGCAGTTCTTC.

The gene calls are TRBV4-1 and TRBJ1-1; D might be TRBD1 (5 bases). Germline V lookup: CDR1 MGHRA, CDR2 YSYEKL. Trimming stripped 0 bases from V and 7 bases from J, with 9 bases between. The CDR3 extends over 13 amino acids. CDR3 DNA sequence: TGCGCCAGCAGCCAAGATTGGGGGTTTGAAGCTTTCTTT. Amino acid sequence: CASSQDWGFEAFF.

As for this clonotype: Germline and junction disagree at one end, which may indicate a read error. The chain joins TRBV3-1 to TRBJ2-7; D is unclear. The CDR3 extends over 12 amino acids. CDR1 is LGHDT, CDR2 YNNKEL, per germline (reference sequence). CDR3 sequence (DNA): TGTGTCAGCAGCCAAGTGAACTACGAGCAGTACTTC. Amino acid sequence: CVSSQVNYEQYF.

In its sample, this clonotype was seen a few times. CDR3 nucleotide sequence: TGTGCCAGCAGCCAAAAGCCGGGGTGGGTGCGGGAGACCCAGTACTTC. It translates to CASSQKPGWVRETQYF. V gene TRBV3-1 combines with J gene TRBJ2-5, with D possibly TRBD2 on 5 matching bases. Germline V gene sequence: CDR1 LGHDT, CDR2 YNNKEL (reference sequence). This CDR3 is built from 16 residues. The V and J ends lost 2 bases and 5 bases respectively, with 18 bases between them.

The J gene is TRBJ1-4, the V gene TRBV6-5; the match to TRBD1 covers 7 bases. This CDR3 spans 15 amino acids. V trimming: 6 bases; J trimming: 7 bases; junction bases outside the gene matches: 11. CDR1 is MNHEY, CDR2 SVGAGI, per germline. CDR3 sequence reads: CASSSPETGSEKLFF. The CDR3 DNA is TGTGCCAGCAGCTCACCCGAGACAGGGAGTGAAAAACTGTTTTTT.

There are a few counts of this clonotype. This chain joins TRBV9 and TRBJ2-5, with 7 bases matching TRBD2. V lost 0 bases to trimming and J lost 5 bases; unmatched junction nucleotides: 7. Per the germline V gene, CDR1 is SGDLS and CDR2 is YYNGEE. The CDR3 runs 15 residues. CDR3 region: CASSVGSKRGETQYF. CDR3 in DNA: TGTGCCAGCAGCGTAGGATCTAAGCGGGGCGAGACCCAGTACTTC. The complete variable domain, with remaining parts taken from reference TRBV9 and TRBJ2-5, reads DSGVTQTPKHLITATGQRVTLRCSPRSGDLSVYWYQQSLDQGLQFLIQYYNGEERAKGNILERFSAQQFPDLHSELNLSSLELGDSALYFCASSVGSKRGETQYFGPGTRLLVL.

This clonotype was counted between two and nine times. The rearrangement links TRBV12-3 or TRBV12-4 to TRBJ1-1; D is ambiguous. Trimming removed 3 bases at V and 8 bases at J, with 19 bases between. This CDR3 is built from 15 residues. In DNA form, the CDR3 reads TGTGCCAGCAGTTTTGTTGGCGGTGGGGTCCCCGAAGCTTTCTTT. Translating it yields CASSFVGGGVPEAFF.

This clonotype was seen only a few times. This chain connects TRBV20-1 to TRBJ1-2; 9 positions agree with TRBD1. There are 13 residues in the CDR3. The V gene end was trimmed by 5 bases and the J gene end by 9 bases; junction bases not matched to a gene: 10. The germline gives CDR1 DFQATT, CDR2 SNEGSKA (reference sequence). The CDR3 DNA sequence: TGCAGTGCTGACGTATCTGGGACAGGGAGCTACACCTTC. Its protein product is CSADVSGTGSYTF.

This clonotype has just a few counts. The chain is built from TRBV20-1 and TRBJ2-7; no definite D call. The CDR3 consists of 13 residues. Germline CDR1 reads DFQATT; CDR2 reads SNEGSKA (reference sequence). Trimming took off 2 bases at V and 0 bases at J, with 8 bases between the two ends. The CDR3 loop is CSARPVSSYEQYF. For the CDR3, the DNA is TGCAGTGCTAGACCCGTGAGCTCCTACGAGCAGTACTTC.

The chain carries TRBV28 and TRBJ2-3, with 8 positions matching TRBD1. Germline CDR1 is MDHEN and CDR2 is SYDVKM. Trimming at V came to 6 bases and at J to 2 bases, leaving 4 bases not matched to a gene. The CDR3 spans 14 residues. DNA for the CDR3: TGTGCCAGCAGAGGGACAGGTCCCACAGATACGCAGTATTTT. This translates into CASRGTGPTDTQYF.